Below, 3 T cell receptor beta chains from the same sample are listed, as sequenced in a study of cytomegalovirus exposure and HLA in healthy donors. A multiplex PCR was run with 60 Vbeta primers and 13 Jbeta primers. Sequenced by immunoSEQ multiplex PCR; TCRdb stores in-frame clones only, minus some. Of approximately 170,000 clones in the sample, under 80% are singletons; the top ten hold approximately 3.4%. Sequencing used PBMCs. Receptors were obtained from a female donor in good health and CMV-seronegative.

The chain links TRBV25-1 to TRBJ2-7, with 8 bases matching TRBD2. Germline values: CDR1 MGHDK, CDR2 SYGVNS. The CDR3 runs to 15 residues. The J segment lost 6 bases and the V segment lost 8 bases, leaving 15 bases of the junction unmatched. CDR3 protein: CASDGRADHSVEQYF. The DNA for the CDR3 is TGTGCCAGCGACGGGAGGGCAGATCATTCCGTCGAGCAGTACTTC.

The chain is built from TRBV6-1 and TRBJ2-5; maybe TRBD1 (5 bases). The CDR3 runs to 12 residues. V lost 11 bases and J lost 2, with 12 bases in between. From germline, CDR1 is MNHNS and CDR2 SASEGT. The CDR3 is CAAADRQETQYF. The CDR3 DNA follows: TGTGCCGCGGCAGACAGACAAGAGACCCAGTACTTC.

The V gene is TRBV5-6, the J gene TRBJ1-5; 10 positions match TRBD1. V was clipped by 4 bases and J by 3 bases; unmatched bases: 10. From germline, CDR1 is SGHDT and CDR2 YYEEEE. The CDR3 runs 17 residues. This CDR3 reads CASSTLDRGDLNQPQHF. In nucleotides, the CDR3 is TGTGCCAGCAGCACCCTGGACAGGGGGGATCTCAATCAGCCCCAGCATTTT.